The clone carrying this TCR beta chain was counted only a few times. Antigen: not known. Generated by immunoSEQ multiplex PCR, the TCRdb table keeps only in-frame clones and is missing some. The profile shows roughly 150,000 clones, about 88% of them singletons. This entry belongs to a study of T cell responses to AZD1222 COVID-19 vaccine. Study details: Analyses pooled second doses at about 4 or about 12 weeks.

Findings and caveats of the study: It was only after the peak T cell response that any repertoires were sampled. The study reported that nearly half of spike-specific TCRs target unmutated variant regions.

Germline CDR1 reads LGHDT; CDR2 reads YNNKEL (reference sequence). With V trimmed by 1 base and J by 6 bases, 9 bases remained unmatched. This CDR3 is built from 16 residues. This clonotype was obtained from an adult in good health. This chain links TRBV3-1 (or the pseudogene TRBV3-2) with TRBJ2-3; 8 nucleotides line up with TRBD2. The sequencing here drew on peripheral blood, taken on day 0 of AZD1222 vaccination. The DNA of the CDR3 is TGTGCCAGCAGCCAAGTTCTAGCGGGCGGCGGGGATACGCAGTATTTT. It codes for CASSQVLAGGGDTQYF.